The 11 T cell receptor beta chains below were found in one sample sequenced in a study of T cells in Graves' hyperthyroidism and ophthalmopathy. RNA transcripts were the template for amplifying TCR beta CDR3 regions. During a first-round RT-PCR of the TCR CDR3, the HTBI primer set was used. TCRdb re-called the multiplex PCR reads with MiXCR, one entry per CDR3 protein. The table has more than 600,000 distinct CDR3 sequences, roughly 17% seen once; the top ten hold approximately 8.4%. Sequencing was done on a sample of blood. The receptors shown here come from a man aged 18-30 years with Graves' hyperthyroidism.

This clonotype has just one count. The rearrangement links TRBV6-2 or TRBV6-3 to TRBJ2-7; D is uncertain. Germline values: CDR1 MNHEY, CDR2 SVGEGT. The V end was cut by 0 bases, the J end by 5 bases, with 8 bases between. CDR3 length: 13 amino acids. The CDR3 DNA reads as TGTGCCAGCAGTTACTCATTTCAGGACGAGCAGTACTTC. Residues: CASSYSFQDEQYF.

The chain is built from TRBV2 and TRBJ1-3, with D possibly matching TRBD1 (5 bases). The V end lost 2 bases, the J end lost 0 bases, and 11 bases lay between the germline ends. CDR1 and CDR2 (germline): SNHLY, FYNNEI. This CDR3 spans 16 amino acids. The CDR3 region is CASSELYRPSGNTIYF. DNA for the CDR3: TGTGCCAGCAGTGAACTCTACAGGCCCTCTGGAAACACCATATATTTT.

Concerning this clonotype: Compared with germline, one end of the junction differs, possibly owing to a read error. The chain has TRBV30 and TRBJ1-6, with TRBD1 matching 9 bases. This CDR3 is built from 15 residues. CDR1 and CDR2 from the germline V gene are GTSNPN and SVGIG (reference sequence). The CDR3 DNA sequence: TGTGCCTGTCCCAAACAGGGGGCATCGCATTCACCCCTCCGCTTT. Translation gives CACPKQGASHSPLRF.

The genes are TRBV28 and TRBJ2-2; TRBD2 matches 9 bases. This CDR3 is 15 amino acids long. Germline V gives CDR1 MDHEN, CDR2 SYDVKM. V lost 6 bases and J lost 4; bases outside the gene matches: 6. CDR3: CASRLTSGSTGELFF. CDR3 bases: TGTGCCAGCAGACTGACTAGCGGCTCCACCGGGGAGCTGTTTTTT.

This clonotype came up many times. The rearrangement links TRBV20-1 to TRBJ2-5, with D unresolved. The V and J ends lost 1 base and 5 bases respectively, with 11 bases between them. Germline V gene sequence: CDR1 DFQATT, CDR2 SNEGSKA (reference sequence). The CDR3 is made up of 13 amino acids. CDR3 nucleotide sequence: TGCAGTGCTAGAGGGTTAGCTCCCGAGACCCAGTACTTC. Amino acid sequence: CSARGLAPETQYF.

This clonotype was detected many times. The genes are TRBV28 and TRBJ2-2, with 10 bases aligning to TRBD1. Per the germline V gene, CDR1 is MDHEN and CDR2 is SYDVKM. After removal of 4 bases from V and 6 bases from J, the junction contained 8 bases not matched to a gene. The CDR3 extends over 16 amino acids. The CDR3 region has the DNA TGTGCCAGCAGTTCCGGCCCGGGACAGGGGTCCGGGGAGCTGTTTTTT. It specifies CASSSGPGQGSGELFF.

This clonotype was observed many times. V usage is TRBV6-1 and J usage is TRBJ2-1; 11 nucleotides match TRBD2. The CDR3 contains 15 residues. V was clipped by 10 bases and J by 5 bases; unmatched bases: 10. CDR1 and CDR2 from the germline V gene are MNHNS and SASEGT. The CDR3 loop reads CATSRLGLADNEQFF. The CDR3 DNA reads TGTGCCACCTCCCGTCTGGGACTAGCGGACAATGAGCAGTTCTTC.

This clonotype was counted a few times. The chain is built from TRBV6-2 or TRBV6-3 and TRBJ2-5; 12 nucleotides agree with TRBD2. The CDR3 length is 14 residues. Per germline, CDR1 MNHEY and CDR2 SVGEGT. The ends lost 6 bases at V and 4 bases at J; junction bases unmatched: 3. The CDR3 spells CASSWGLAGETQYF. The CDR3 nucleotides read TGTGCCAGCAGCTGGGGACTAGCGGGAGAGACCCAGTACTTC.

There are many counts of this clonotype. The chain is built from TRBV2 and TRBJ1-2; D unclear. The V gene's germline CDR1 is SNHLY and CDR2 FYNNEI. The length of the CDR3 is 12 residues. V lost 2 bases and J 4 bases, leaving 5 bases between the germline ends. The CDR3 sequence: CASSERGYGYTF. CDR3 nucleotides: TGTGCCAGCAGTGAACGCGGCTATGGCTACACCTTC.

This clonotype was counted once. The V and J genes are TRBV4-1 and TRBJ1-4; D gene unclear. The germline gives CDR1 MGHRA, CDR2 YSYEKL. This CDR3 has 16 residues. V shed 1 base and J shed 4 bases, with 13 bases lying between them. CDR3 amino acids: CASSQGTDVYNEKLFF. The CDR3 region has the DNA TGCGCCAGCAGCCAAGGTACGGACGTCTATAATGAAAAACTGTTTTTT.

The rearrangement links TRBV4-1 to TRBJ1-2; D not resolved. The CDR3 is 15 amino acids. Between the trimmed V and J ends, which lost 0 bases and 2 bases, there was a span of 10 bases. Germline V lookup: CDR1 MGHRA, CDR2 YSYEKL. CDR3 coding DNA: TGCGCCAGCAGCCAAGAGTGGACGGACAACTATGGCTACACCTTC. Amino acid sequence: CASSQEWTDNYGYTF.